This T cell receptor (beta chain) was found in a study of T cell changes during pregnancy in multiple sclerosis. The CDR3 covers 14 residues. Looked up from germline, CDR1 is SGDLS and CDR2 is YYNGEE. The table came from immunoSEQ multiplex PCR; TCRdb's copy has only in-frame clones and leaves some out. The table lists roughly 61,000 clones, about 92% of them singletons. Concerning this clone: At one of its ends the junction is not consistent with the germline gene, which may arise from a read error.

V is TRBV9 and J is TRBJ2-3; D is perhaps TRBD2 (7 bases). The specimen comprised peripheral blood, sampled after pregnancy. The origin of this receptor is a female donor with multiple sclerosis, enrolled in a pregnancy study. The CDR3 here is CASTVGGGLDTQYF. The DNA for the CDR3 is TGTGCCAGCACCGTAGGGGGGGGCTTAGATACGCAGTATTTT.